This TCR beta chain was captured in a study of shared clonotypes between healthy human individuals. Generated by immunoSEQ multiplex PCR, the TCRdb table keeps only in-frame clones and is missing some. The sample has some 550,000 clones; around 97% are singletons. Germline lookup yields CDR1 LGHNA and CDR2 YNFKEQ. There are 14 residues in the CDR3. Trimming cost V 6 bases and J 10 bases; bases outside gene matches: 9. What was sequenced was naive CD4+ T cells sorted from blood. Documented subset: CD45RA+ positively selected. The TCR comes from a woman aged 25-40 years in good health. The chain carries TRBV4-2 and TRBJ2-1, with 10 positions matching TRBD2. CDR3 bases: TGTGCCAGCAGTCCAGCGGGAGGGCGGGACGAGCAGTTCTTC. This gives the protein CASSPAGGRDEQFF.